Below, 7 T cell receptor beta chains from the same sample are listed, as sequenced in a study of shared clonotypes between healthy human individuals. Profiled with immunoSEQ multiplex PCR; TCRdb holds only in-frame clones, not every one. The table has about 610,000 clones, around 96% seen once. Naive CD8 cells lacked CD45RO, underwent positive selection for CCR7 and left out terminally differentiated effector memory CD45RA+ cells. Sequences were obtained from naive CD8+ T cells sorted from blood. The receptors stem from a woman younger than 45 in good health.

The rearrangement uses TRBV5-6 and TRBJ1-1, with D tentatively TRBD1 (5 bases). Germline V gives CDR1 SGHDT, CDR2 YYEEEE. The CDR3 is 13 residues long. The V gene lost 0 bases and the J gene lost 8 bases, with 11 bases spanning the gap. The CDR3, as DNA: TGTGCCAGCAGCTTGGTGGGCAGGGCGGAAGCTTTCTTT. Its protein is CASSLVGRAEAFF.

The chain is built from TRBV5-8 and TRBJ2-5; D unclear. The J call is uncertain, as TRBJ2-7 better fits the DNA end. The germline CDR1 and CDR2 sequences are SGHTS and YDEGEE. The CDR3 covers 15 residues. The CDR3 bases are TGTGCCAGCAGCTTGTTGGTTGGGATCTCCTACGAGCAGTACTTC. Protein: CASSLLVGISYEQYF.

This CDR3 reads CAVNPGTGTNVLTF. CDR3 coding DNA: TGTGCCGTCAACCCGGGGACAGGGACCAACGTCCTGACTTTC. This sequence joins TRBV30 and TRBJ2-6; 9 nucleotides align to TRBD1. CDR3 length equals 14 residues. Unmatched junction bases numbered 10, after V lost 8 bases and J lost 8 bases. Germline loops: CDR1 GTSNPN, CDR2 SVGIG (reference sequence).

The V call is TRBV5-5, the J call TRBJ2-4; no firm D call. CDR3 length: 13 residues. With 4 bases removed from V and 3 bases from J, the gap between germline ends came to 8 bases. Germline assignment: CDR1 SGHKS and CDR2 YYEKEE (reference sequence). The CDR3 bases are TGTGCCAGCAGCGCGGCGGACAAAAACATTCAGTACTTC. Translated: CASSAADKNIQYF.

The gene calls are TRBV27 and TRBJ2-3; the match to TRBD2 covers 11 bases. Germline V CDR1 and CDR2: MNHEY, SMNVEV (reference sequence). After removal of 5 bases from V and 3 bases from J, the junction contained 7 bases not matched to a gene. The length of the CDR3 is 16 residues. The CDR3 DNA follows: TGTGCCAGCAGTATCATAGCGGGAGGGCCTACAGATACGCAGTATTTT. This encodes CASSIIAGGPTDTQYF.

This rearrangement joins TRBV14 to TRBJ2-7, with 8 nucleotides matching TRBD1. Germline loops: CDR1 SGHDN, CDR2 FVKESK. The CDR3 is made up of 16 amino acids. The V gene end was trimmed by 1 base and the J gene end by 4 bases; junction bases not matched to a gene: 9. The CDR3 protein is CASSQGSTGEAYEQYF. CDR3 coding DNA: TGTGCCAGCAGCCAAGGTTCGACAGGGGAGGCTTACGAGCAGTACTTC.

The chain is built from TRBV27 and TRBJ2-4; D uncertain. The CDR3 consists of 12 residues. Trimming cost V 8 bases and J 5 bases, with 10 bases left between them. Germline CDR1 reads MNHEY; CDR2 reads SMNVEV (reference sequence). The CDR3 loop is CASVWKQNIQYF. The CDR3 DNA sequence: TGTGCCAGCGTCTGGAAACAAAACATTCAGTACTTC.